This T cell receptor (beta chain) was obtained from a study of blood T cell repertoires in COVID-19. Study-level background: From T cells, B-cell-depleted T cells, or PBMCs came the material, which was cDNA or gDNA.

Germline assignment: CDR1 SNHLY and CDR2 FYNNEI. The CDR3 totals 14 residues. The V and J ends lost 7 bases and 2 bases, in that order; junction bases with no gene match: 7. Profiling relied on immunoSEQ multiplex PCR, and the TCRdb table lists in-frame clones only, not all of them. Of roughly 120,000 clones listed, over 80% are singletons. This chain uses TRBV2 with TRBJ1-2; 7 positions match TRBD1. This clonotype originated in a young man with acute or convalescent COVID-19. The material sequenced was peripheral blood. Here the CDR3 DNA reads TGTGCCAGCATCGTCTACAGGGGAAACTATGGCTACACCTTC. Translation: CASIVYRGNYGYTF.